This T cell receptor (beta chain) was retrieved from a study of identical twins. In this sample, this clonotype turned up a few times. Trimming left V 3 bases short and J 3 bases short, with 12 bases between. The CDR3 spans 15 residues. CDR1 is SNHLY, CDR2 FYNNEI, per germline. Using its own MiXCR run on the 5' RACE reads, TCRdb lists one record per CDR3 protein. This table has 200,000 to 300,000 distinct CDR3 sequences, roughly 13% appearing once. This same sample was also taken into another study, of yellow fever vaccine responses in identical twins.

The TCR was taken from a woman aged 18-35 years in good health. The gene calls are TRBV2 and TRBJ1-5; TRBD1 might be the D (6 bases). Source material: memory (CD45RO+) T cells sorted from blood. The CDR3 protein is CASSDGGQHNQPQHF. The CDR3 bases are TGTGCCAGCAGTGACGGAGGACAGCACAATCAGCCCCAGCATTTT. The full variable domain, with the rest looked up from reference TRBV2 and TRBJ1-5, is EPEVTQTPSHQVTQMGQEVILRCVPISNHLYFYWYRQILGQKVEFLVSFYNNEISEKSEIFDDQFSVERPDGSNFTLKIRSTKLEDSAMYFCASSDGGQHNQPQHFGDGTRLSIL.